This TCR beta chain was captured in a study of neurological immune-mediated disorders. This clonotype was seen at least ten times. Antigen: not known. PBMCs numbering 2 million and stored at -80 C yielded the unsorted libraries. TCRdb passed the 5' RACE reads through MiXCR, listing each CDR3 protein once. The profile shows just over 50,000 distinct CDR3 sequences, about 3.7% of them singletons. Study outcomes and limitations: The greatest degree of TCR clonal expansion was observed in HTLV-1-associated myelopathy, with the lowest in multiple sclerosis, below that of healthy controls.

V was trimmed by 2 bases and J by 6 bases, leaving 15 bases between them. Germline CDR1 and CDR2: SGHDT and YYEEEE. CDR3 length equals 14 residues. The receptor was isolated from a man between 40 and 49 years old with multiple sclerosis. The J gene is TRBJ2-7, the V gene TRBV5-6, with D perhaps matching TRBD1 (6 bases). Sequences were obtained from PBMCs. CDR3 sequence reads: CASSFWQGPREQYF. In nucleotides, the CDR3 is TGTGCCAGCAGCTTCTGGCAGGGGCCCCGCGAGCAGTACTTC.